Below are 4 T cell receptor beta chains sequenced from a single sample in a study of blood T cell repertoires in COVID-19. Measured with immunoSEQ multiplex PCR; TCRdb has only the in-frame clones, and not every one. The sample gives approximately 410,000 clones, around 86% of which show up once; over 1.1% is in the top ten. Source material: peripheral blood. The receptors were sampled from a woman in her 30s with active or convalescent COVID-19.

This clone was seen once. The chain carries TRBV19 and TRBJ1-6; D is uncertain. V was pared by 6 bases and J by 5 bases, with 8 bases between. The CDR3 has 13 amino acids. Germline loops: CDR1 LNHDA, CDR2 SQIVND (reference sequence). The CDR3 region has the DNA TGTGCCAGTAGAAGCCTCGATAATTCACCCCTCCACTTT. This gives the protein CASRSLDNSPLHF.

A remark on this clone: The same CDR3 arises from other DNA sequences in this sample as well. Here the CDR3 DNA reads TGTGCCAGCAGTTTATTGGGACAGTCCTACGAGCAGTACTTC. It yields the protein CASSLLGQSYEQYF. V is TRBV27 and J is TRBJ2-7; 7 bases map to TRBD1. V lost 1 base and J lost 1; bases outside the gene matches: 1. The CDR3 has 14 amino acids. CDR1 MNHEY and CDR2 SMNVEV come from the germline V gene (reference sequence).

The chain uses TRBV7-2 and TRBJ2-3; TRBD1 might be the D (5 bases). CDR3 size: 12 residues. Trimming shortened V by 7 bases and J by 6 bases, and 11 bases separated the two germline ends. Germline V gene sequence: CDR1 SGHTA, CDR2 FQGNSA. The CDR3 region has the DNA TGTGCCAGCACCCTATGGGGCGATACGCAGTATTTT. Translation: CASTLWGDTQYF.

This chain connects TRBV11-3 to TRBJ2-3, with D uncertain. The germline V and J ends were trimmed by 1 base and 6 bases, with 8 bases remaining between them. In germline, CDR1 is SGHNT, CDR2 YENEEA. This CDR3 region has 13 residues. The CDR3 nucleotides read TGTGCCAGCAGCTTAGGCCCTAGGGATACGCAGTATTTT. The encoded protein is CASSLGPRDTQYF.